The following is a T cell receptor (beta chain) sequence with its context. Its specificity is unknown. Germline V gives CDR1 SEHNR, CDR2 FQNEAQ (reference sequence). Trimming removed 3 bases from V and 0 bases from J, with 11 bases in between. The CDR3 runs 16 residues. The donors were part of the validation cohort, which consisted of roughly 110 subjects and was separate from the first cohort of about 670 subjects. These data are taken from a study of cytomegalovirus exposure and HLA in healthy donors. Repertoires were generated with immunoSEQ multiplex PCR, while TCRdb's copy carries only in-frame clones and drops some. Seen here are 90,000 to 150,000 clones, around nine tenths observed once, and the top ten hold roughly 6.3%. Study observations and caveats: Across donors, most TCRs were seen rarely, yet some public ones were widespread. The finding came from a later analysis; first-cohort TCR clusters tended to co-occur in the roughly 110 validation repertoires.

The TCR was taken from a woman younger than 35 in good health and CMV-seropositive. The J gene is TRBJ2-2, the V gene TRBV7-9; D gene ambiguous. Material: PBMCs. CDR3 residues: CASSLAVQTNTGELFF. In nucleotides, the CDR3 is TGTGCCAGCAGCTTGGCTGTACAGACGAACACCGGGGAGCTGTTTTTT.